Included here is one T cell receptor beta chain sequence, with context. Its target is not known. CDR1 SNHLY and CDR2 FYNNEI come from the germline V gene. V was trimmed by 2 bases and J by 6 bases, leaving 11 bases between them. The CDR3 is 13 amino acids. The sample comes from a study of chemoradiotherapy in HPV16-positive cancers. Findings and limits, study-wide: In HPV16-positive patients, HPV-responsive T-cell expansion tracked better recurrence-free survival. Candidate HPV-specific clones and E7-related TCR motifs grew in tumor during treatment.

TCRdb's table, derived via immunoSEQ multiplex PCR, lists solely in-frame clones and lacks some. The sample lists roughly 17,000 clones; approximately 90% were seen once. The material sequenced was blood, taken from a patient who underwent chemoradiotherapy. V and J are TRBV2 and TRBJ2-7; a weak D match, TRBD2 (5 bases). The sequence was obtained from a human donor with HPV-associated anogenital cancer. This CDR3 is CASSEFPSGEQYV. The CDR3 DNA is TGTGCCAGCAGTGAATTTCCCAGCGGCGAGCAGTACGTC.